This T cell receptor beta chain was observed in a study of PD-1 blockade in classical Hodgkin lymphoma. All patients relapsed after autologous stem cell transplantation, and brentuximab vedotin exposure varied. Data came from immunoSEQ multiplex PCR; TCRdb stores just in-frame clones and leaves some out. The sample lists 80,000 to 100,000 clones, 80% to 95% occurring once. Study-level points and caveats: Reports described newly diagnosed patients as having lower baseline TCR diversity than healthy donors.

Turning to this clone: What it recognizes is unknown.

The CDR3 has 15 residues. J lost 2 bases, V lost 5 bases, and 8 bases had no gene match. Germline V gene lookup returns CDR1 MNHNS and CDR2 SASEGT. The chain recombines TRBV6-1 with TRBJ1-2; 7 bases map to TRBD1. The sequences come from peripheral blood mononuclear cells (PBMCs), collected at baseline. This receptor was obtained from a human donor with classical Hodgkin lymphoma. CDR3 amino acids: CASSSGGGANYGYTF. In DNA form, the CDR3 reads TGTGCCAGCAGTTCAGGGGGGGGAGCCAACTATGGCTACACCTTC.